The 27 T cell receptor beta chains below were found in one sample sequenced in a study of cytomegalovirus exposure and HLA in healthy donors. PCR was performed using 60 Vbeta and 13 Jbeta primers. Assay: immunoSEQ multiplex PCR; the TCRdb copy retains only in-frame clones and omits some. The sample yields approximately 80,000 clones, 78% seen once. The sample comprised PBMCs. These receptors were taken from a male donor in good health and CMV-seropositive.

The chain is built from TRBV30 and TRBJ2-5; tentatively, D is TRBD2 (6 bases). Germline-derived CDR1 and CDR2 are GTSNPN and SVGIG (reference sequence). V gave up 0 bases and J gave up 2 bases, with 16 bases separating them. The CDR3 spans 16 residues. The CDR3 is CAWSVRDGRGQETQYF. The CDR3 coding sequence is TGTGCCTGGAGTGTACGAGACGGGAGAGGTCAAGAGACCCAGTACTTC.

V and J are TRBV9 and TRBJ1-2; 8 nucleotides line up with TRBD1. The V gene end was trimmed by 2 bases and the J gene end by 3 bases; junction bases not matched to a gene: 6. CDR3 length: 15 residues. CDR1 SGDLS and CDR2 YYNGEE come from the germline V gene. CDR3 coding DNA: TGTGCCAGCAGCGTTCTGCAGGGGGCGGACTATGGCTACACCTTC. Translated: CASSVLQGADYGYTF. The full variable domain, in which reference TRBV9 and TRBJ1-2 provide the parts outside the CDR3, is DSGVTQTPKHLITATGQRVTLRCSPRSGDLSVYWYQQSLDQGLQFLIQYYNGEERAKGNILERFSAQQFPDLHSELNLSSLELGDSALYFCASSVLQGADYGYTFGSGTRLTVV.

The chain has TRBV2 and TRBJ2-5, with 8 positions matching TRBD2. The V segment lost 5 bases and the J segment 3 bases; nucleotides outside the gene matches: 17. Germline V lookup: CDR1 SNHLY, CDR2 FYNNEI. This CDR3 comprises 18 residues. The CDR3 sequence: CASSPRTSFLGNEETQYF. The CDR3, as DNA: TGTGCCAGCAGTCCCCGGACTAGCTTTCTTGGAAACGAAGAGACCCAGTACTTC.

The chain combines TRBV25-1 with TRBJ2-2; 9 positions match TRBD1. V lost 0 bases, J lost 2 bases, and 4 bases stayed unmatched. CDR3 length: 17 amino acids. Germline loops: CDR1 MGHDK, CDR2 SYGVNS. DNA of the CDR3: TGTGCCAGCAGTGAATATAGGACAGGGGAAAACACCGGGGAGCTGTTTTTT. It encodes CASSEYRTGENTGELFF. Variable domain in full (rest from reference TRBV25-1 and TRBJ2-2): EADIYQTPRYLVIGTGKKITLECSQTMGHDKMYWYQQDPGMELHLIHYSYGVNSTEKGDLSSESTVSRIRTEHFPLTLESARPSHTSQYLCASSEYRTGENTGELFFGEGSRLTVL.

The CDR3 bases are TGTGCCAGCAGTGTCCAAGGGGAAAAGGGTGGCTATGGCTACACCTTC. Translated: CASSVQGEKGGYGYTF. This chain uses TRBV6-1 with TRBJ1-2; maybe TRBD1 (5 bases). Germline lookup yields CDR1 MNHNS and CDR2 SASEGT. The CDR3 extends over 16 amino acids. V dropped 4 bases and J dropped 4 bases, with 19 bases sitting between them.

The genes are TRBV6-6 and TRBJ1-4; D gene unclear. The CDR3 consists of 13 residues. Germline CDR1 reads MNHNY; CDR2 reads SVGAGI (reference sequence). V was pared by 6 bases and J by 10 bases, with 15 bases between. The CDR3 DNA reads TGTGCCAGCAGCCCCGGTGGGCTTGGAAAACTGTTTTTT. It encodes CASSPGGLGKLFF.

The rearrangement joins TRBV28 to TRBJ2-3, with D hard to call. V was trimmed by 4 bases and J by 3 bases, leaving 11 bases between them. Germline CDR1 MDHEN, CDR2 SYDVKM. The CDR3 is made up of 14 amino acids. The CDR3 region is CASSSPMRTDTQYF. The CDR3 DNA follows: TGTGCCAGCAGTTCTCCGATGAGGACAGATACGCAGTATTTT. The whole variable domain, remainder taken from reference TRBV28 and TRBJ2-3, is DVKVTQSSRYLVKRTGEKVFLECVQDMDHENMFWYRQDPGLGLRLIYFSYDVKMKEKGDIPEGYSVSREKKERFSLILESASTNQTSMYLCASSSPMRTDTQYFGPGTRLTVL.

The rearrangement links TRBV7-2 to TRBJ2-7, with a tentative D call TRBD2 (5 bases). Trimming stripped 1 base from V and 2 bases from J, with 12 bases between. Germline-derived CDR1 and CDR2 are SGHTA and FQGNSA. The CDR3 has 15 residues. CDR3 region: CASSLGGLPTYEQYF. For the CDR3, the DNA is TGTGCCAGCAGCTTAGGAGGGCTACCAACCTACGAGCAGTACTTC.

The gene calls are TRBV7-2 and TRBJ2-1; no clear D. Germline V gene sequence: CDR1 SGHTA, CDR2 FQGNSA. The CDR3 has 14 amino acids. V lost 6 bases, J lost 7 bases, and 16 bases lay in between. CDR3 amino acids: CASSSIAPVNEQFF. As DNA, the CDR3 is TGTGCCAGCAGTTCTATAGCCCCCGTAAATGAGCAGTTCTTC.

The CDR3 loop reads CASSLDRDISQPQHF. As DNA, the CDR3 is TGTGCCAGCAGCTTGGACCGGGACATCTCTCAGCCCCAGCATTTT. The genes are TRBV11-2 and TRBJ1-5, with D possibly TRBD1 on 6 matching bases. CDR3 length: 15 residues. Trimming removed 3 bases from V and 6 bases from J, with 15 bases in between. Germline CDR1 reads SGHAT; CDR2 reads FQNNGV.

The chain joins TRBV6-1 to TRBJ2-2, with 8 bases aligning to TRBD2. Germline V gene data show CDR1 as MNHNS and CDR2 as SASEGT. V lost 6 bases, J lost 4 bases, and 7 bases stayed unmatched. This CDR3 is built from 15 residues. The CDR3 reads CASRVSGSRTGELFF. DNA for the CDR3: TGTGCCAGCAGAGTAAGCGGGAGTCGCACCGGGGAGCTGTTTTTT.

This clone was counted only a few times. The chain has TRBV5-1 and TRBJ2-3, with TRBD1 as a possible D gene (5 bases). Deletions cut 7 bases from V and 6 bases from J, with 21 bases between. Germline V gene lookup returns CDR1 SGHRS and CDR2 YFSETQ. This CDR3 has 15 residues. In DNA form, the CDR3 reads TGCGCCAGCCGAGAATCCGGACACCCCGGGGATACGCAGTATTTT. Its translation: CASRESGHPGDTQYF.

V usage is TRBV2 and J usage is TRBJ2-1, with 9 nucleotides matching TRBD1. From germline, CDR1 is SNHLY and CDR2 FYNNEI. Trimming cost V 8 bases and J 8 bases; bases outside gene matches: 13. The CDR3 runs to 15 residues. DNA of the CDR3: TGTGCCAGCGGCTTGGTGGGACAGGGTTTCGATGAGCAGTTCTTC. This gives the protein CASGLVGQGFDEQFF.

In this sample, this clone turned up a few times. CDR3 region: CASSWTGTGGLDTQYF. The CDR3 DNA reads as TGCGCCAGCAGCTGGACCGGGACAGGGGGCTTGGATACGCAGTATTTT. V is TRBV5-1 and J is TRBJ2-3; 12 bases are a match to TRBD1. The CDR3 consists of 16 residues. Germline V CDR1 and CDR2: SGHRS, YFSETQ. After removal of 3 bases from V and 6 bases from J, the junction contained 8 bases not matched to a gene.

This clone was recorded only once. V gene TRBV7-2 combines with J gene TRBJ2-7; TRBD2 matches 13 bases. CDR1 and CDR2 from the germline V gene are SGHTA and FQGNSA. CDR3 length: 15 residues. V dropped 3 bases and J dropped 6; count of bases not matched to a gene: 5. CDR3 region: CASSFRLAGGPEQYF. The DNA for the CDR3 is TGTGCCAGCAGCTTCCGACTAGCGGGAGGCCCCGAGCAGTACTTC.

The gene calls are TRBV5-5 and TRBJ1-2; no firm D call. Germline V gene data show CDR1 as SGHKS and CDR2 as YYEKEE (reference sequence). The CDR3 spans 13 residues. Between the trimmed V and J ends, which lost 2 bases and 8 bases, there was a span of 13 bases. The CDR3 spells CASSFLGERGYTF. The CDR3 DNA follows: TGTGCCAGCAGCTTCCTCGGGGAAAGGGGCTACACCTTC.

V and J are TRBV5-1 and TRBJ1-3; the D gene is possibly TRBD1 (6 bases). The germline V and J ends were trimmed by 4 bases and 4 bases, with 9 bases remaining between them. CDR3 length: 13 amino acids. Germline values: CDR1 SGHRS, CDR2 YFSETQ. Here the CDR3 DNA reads TGCGCCAGCAGCCCTGGGACAGGAAACACCATATATTTT. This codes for CASSPGTGNTIYF. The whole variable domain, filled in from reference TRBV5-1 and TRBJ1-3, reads KAGVTQTPRYLIKTRGQQVTLSCSPISGHRSVSWYQQTPGQGLQFLFEYFSETQRNKGNFPGRFSGRQFSNSRSEMNVSTLELGDSALYLCASSPGTGNTIYFGEGSWLTVV.

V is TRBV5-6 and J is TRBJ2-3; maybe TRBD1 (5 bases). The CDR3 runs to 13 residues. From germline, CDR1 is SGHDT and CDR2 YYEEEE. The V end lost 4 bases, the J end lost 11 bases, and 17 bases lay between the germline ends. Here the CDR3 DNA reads TGTGCCAGCAGCGGATCCCAGGGTTCTGGGCAGTATTTT. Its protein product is CASSGSQGSGQYF.

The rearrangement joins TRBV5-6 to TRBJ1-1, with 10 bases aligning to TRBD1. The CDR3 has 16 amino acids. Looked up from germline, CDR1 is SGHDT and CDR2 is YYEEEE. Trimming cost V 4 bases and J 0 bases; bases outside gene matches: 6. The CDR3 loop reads CASSRRTGGMNTEAFF. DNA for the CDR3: TGTGCCAGCAGCCGTAGGACAGGGGGAATGAACACTGAAGCTTTCTTT.

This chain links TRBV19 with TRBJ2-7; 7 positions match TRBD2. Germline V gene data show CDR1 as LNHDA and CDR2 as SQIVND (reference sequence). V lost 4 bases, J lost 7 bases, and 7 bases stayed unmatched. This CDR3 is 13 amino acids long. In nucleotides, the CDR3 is TGTGCCAGTAGTACCCCAGGGAGGGGTGAGCAGTACTTC. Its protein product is CASSTPGRGEQYF.

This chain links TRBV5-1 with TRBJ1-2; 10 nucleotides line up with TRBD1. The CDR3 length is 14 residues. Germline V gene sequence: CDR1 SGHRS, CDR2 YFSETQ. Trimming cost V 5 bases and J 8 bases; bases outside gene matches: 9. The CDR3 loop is CASSSGQGMGGYTF. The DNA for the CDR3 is TGCGCCAGCAGTTCGGGACAGGGGATGGGGGGCTACACCTTC.

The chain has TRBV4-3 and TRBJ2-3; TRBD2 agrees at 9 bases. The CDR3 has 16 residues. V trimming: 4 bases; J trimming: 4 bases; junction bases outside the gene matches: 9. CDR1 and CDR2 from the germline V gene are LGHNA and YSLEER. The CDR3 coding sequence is TGCGCCAGCAGCCCAAAAGGTAGCGGGAGTCCAGATACGCAGTATTTT. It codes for CASSPKGSGSPDTQYF.

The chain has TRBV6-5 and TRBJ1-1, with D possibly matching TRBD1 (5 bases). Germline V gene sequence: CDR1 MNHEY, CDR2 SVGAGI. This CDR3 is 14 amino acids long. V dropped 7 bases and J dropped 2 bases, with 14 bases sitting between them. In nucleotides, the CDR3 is TGTGCCAGCACCGGACACCTAGAAAACACTGAAGCTTTCTTT. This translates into CASTGHLENTEAFF.

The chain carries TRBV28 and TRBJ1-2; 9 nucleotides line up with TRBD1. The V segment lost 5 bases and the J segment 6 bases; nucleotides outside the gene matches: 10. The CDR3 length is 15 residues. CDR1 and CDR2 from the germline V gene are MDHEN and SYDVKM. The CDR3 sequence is CASSGTGWGVNGYTF. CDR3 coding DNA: TGTGCCAGCAGTGGGACAGGGTGGGGAGTGAATGGCTACACCTTC.

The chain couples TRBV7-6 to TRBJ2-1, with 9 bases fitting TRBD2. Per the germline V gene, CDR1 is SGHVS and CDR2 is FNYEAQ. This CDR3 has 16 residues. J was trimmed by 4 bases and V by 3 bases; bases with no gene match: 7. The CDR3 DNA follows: TGTGCCAGCAGCTTGGCCGGGACTAGCAGTTACAATGAGCAGTTCTTC. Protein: CASSLAGTSSYNEQFF.

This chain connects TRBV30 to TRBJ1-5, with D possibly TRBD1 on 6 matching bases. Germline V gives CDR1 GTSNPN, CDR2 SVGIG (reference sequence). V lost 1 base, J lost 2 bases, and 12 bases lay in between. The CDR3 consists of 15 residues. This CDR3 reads CAWSEGDTGNQPQHF. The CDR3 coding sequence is TGTGCCTGGAGTGAGGGGGACACCGGCAATCAGCCCCAGCATTTT.

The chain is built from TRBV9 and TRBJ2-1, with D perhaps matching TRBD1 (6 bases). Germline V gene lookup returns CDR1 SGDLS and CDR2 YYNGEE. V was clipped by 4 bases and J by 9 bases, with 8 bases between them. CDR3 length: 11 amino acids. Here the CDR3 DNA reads TGTGCCAGCAGCAGGGGGACTGAGCAGTTCTTC. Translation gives CASSRGTEQFF.